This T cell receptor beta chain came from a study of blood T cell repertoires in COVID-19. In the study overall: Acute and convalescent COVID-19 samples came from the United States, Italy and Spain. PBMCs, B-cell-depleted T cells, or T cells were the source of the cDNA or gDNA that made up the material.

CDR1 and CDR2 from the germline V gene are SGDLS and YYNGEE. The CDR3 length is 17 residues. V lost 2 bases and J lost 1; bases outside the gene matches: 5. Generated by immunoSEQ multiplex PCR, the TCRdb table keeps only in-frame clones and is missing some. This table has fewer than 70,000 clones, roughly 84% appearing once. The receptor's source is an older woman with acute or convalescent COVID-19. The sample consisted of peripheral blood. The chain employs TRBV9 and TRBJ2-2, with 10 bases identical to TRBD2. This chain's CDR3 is CASSVASGGLNTGELFF. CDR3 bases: TGTGCCAGCAGCGTCGCTAGCGGGGGCCTGAACACCGGGGAGCTGTTTTTT. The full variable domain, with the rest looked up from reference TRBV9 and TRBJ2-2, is DSGVTQTPKHLITATGQRVTLRCSPRSGDLSVYWYQQSLDQGLQFLIQYYNGEERAKGNILERFSAQQFPDLHSELNLSSLELGDSALYFCASSVASGGLNTGELFFGEGSRLTVL.